This record concerns one T cell receptor (beta chain) sequence. No antigen is known for it. These data are taken from a study of radiotherapy plus CTLA-4 blockade in lung cancer. Study observations and caveats: Interferon-beta and early blood T cell clone dynamics reportedly predicted response best. An expansion of tumor-derived TCR clones occurred in blood after radiotherapy plus ipilimumab.

Focal radiation with ipilimumab CTLA-4 blockade was given to patients with chemo-refractory metastatic non-small-cell lung cancer. Clones were sequenced by immunoSEQ multiplex PCR, and TCRdb holds only the in-frame ones, with some missing. The sample lists about 73,000 clones, around 90% occurring once. V lost 3 bases and J lost 3; bases outside the gene matches: 2. Germline CDR1 SGHRS, CDR2 YFSETQ. The CDR3 spans 14 residues. This clonotype was obtained from a human donor with non-small cell lung cancer that progressed on radiotherapy plus ipilimumab. The sequencing used peripheral blood, collected from a patient treated with radiotherapy plus ipilimumab. The gene calls are TRBV5-1 and TRBJ2-3; TRBD1 matches at 9 bases. The CDR3 DNA follows: TGCGCCAGCAGCTCGGACAGGGGAACAGATACGCAGTATTTT. Protein product: CASSSDRGTDTQYF.